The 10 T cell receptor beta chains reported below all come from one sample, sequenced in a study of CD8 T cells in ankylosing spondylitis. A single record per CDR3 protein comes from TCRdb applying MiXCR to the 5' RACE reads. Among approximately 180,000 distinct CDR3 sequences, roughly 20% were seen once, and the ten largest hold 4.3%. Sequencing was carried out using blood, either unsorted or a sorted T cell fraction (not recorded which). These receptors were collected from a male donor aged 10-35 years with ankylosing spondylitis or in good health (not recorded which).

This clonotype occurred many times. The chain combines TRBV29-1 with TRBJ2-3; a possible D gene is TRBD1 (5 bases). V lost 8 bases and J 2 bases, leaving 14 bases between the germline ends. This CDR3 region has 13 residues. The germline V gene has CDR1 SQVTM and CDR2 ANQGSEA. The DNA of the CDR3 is TGCAGCCAACGGACAAAATACACAGATACGCAGTATTTT. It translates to CSQRTKYTDTQYF.

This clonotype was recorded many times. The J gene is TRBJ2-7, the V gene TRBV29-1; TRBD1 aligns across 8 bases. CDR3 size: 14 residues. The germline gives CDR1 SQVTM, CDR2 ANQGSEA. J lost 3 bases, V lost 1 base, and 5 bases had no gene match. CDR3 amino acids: CSVEGVQGGYEQYF. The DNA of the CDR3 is TGCAGCGTTGAAGGAGTACAGGGGGGCTACGAGCAGTACTTC.

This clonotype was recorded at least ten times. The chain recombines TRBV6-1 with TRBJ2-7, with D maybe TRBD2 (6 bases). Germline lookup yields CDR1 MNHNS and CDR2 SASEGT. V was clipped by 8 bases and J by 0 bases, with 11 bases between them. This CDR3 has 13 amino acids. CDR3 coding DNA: TGTGCCAGCCGGGACTCAAGCTCCTACGAGCAGTACGTC. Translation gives CASRDSSSYEQYV.

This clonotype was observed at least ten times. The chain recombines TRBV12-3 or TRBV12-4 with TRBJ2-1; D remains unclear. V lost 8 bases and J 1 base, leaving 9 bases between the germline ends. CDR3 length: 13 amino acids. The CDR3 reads CASSPKSYNEQFF. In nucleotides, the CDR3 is TGTGCCAGCTCGCCTAAGTCCTACAATGAGCAGTTCTTC.

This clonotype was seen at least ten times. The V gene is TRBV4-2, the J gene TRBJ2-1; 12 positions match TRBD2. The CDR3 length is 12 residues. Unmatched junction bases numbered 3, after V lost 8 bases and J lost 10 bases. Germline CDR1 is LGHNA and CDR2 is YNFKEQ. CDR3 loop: CASGTSGREQFF. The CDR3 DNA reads TGTGCCAGCGGAACTAGCGGGAGGGAGCAGTTCTTC.

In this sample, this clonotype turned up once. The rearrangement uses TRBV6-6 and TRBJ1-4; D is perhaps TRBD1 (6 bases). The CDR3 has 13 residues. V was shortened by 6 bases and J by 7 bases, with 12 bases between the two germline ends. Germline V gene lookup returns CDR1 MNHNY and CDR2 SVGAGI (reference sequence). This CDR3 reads CASSKARGEKLFF. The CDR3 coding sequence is TGTGCCAGCAGCAAGGCCAGGGGTGAAAAACTGTTTTTT.

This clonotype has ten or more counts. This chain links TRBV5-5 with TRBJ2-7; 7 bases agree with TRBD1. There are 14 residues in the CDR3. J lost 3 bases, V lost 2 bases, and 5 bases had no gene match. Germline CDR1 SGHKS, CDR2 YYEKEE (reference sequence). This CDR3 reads CASSFSGTVYEQYF. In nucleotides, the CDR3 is TGTGCCAGCAGCTTTTCTGGGACAGTCTACGAGCAGTACTTC.

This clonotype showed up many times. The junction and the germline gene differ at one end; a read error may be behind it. CDR3 amino acids: CSVLSENTIYF. CDR3 nucleotide sequence: TGCAGCGTGCTATCTGAAAACACCATATATTTT. This chain links TRBV29-1 with TRBJ1-3; D gene uncertain. Germline V gene data show CDR1 as SQVTM and CDR2 as ANQGSEA. The CDR3 has 11 residues.

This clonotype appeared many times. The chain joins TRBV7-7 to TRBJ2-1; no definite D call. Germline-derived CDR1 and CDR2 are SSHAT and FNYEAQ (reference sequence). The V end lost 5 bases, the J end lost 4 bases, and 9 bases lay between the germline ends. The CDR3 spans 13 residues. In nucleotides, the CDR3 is TGTGCCAGCAGCCTCACTGTTTACAATGAGCAGTTCTTC. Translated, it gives CASSLTVYNEQFF.

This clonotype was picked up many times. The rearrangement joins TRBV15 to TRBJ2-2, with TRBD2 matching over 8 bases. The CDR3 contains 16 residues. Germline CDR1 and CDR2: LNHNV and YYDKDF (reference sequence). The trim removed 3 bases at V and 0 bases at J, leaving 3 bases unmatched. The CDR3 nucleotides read TGTGCCACCAGCAGCGGGAGGGCCTCGAACACCGGGGAGCTGTTTTTT. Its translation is CATSSGRASNTGELFF.